This TCR beta chain stems from a study of blood T cells in healthy people across ages. With a J-beta primer mix and a sample-barcoded 5' primer, a second PCR ran about 6 to 11 cycles. TCRdb reanalysed the 5' RACE reads using MiXCR and keeps one entry per CDR3 protein. The sample consists of 800,000 to 1,000,000 distinct CDR3 sequences, about 48% of them appearing once. This sequence was found in a young man in good health. The sequenced sample was blood.

The CDR3 spells CATSTSSNQPQHF. CDR3 sequence (DNA): TGTGCCACCAGCACCAGTAGCAATCAGCCCCAGCATTTT. The rearrangement links TRBV15 to TRBJ1-5; no definite D call. V was shortened by 4 bases and J by 0 bases, with 4 bases between the two germline ends. The CDR3 is made up of 13 amino acids. The germline V gene has CDR1 LNHNV and CDR2 YYDKDF (reference sequence).